Presented here are 14 T cell receptor beta chains from one specimen sequenced in a study of shared clonotypes between healthy human individuals. Using immunoSEQ multiplex PCR, the repertoire was profiled, and TCRdb retains in-frame clones only, with some absent. The table has about 2.3 million clones, 93% seen once. Sequencing used naive CD4+ T cells from PBMCs. Stated subset: CD45RA+ positively selected. The receptors originated from a man between 18 and 29 years old in good health. Some clones in this sample may be carry-over from other donors' samples.

J is TRBJ2-5 and V is TRBV10-2; TRBD1 agrees at 12 bases. This CDR3 is 14 amino acids long. The ends lost 4 bases at V and 4 bases at J; junction bases unmatched: 1. Germline V gene sequence: CDR1 WSHSY, CDR2 SAAADI. CDR3 amino acids: CASSGDRGPETQYF. For the CDR3, the DNA is TGCGCCAGCAGTGGGGACAGGGGGCCAGAGACCCAGTACTTC.

V and J are TRBV11-2 and TRBJ2-1; possible D gene TRBD1, 5 bases. The V gene's germline CDR1 is SGHAT and CDR2 FQNNGV. This CDR3 contains 17 residues. V was clipped by 0 bases and J by 7 bases, with 19 bases between them. The chain's CDR3 is CASSLDLFPGQENEQFF. CDR3 bases: TGTGCCAGCAGCTTAGATCTTTTTCCAGGGCAGGAGAATGAGCAGTTCTTC.

The V call is TRBV11-3, the J call TRBJ1-3; no reliable D call. CDR1 SGHNT and CDR2 YENEEA come from the germline V gene. The CDR3 runs to 15 residues. V lost 5 bases and J 2 bases, leaving 13 bases between the germline ends. Here the CDR3 DNA reads TGTGCCAGCAGCGCGGACGGATCGGCTGGAAACACCATATATTTT. Translated: CASSADGSAGNTIYF.

CDR3 nucleotide sequence: TGCAGTGCTAGGATTACGAATGAGCAGTTCTTC. Its translation: CSARITNEQFF. The chain links TRBV20-1 to TRBJ2-1; D remains unclear. Trimming left V 3 bases short and J 7 bases short, with 7 bases between. The CDR3 loop spans 11 amino acids. Germline V gene sequence: CDR1 DFQATT, CDR2 SNEGSKA (reference sequence).

The count of this clone is one. V gene TRBV5-1 combines with J gene TRBJ2-7, with D possibly matching TRBD1 (6 bases). The CDR3 spans 13 residues. Germline V gives CDR1 SGHRS, CDR2 YFSETQ. V was trimmed by 4 bases and J by 3 bases, leaving 11 bases between them. The chain's CDR3 is CASSARTDYEQYF. CDR3 sequence (DNA): TGCGCCAGCAGCGCAAGGACAGACTACGAGCAGTACTTC.

The gene calls are TRBV7-5 and TRBJ2-1; the table gives TRBD2 as D, unverified against the DNA. TRBV7-5 is a pseudogene. This CDR3 is built from 15 residues. The CDR3 region is CVRSLEASGSEEQFF. In DNA, the CDR3 is TGTGTCAGAAGCTTAGAAGCTAGCGGGAGTGAGGAGCAGTTCTTC.

The chain couples TRBV18 to TRBJ2-3; D might be TRBD1 (6 bases). Between the trimmed V and J ends, which lost 1 base and 0 bases, there was a span of 14 bases. Germline CDR1 and CDR2: KGHSH and LQKENI. This CDR3 spans 17 amino acids. This chain's CDR3 is CASSPLPRTVSTDTQYF. The CDR3 bases are TGTGCCAGCTCACCACTGCCCCGGACAGTGAGCACAGATACGCAGTATTTT.

The rearrangement uses TRBV6-1 and TRBJ1-1; possible D gene TRBD1, 6 bases. Deletions cut 5 bases from V and 3 bases from J, with 16 bases between. Germline V CDR1 and CDR2: MNHNS, SASEGT. The CDR3 is 15 residues long. CDR3 in DNA: TGTGCCAGCAGTAAACGCGCGAGGGGGGACACTGAAGCTTTCTTT. As protein: CASSKRARGDTEAFF.

The V and J genes are TRBV28 and TRBJ1-5; possibly TRBD1 for D (6 bases). Germline V CDR1 and CDR2: MDHEN, SYDVKM. The CDR3 is made up of 16 amino acids. Trimming pared 6 bases from V and 3 bases from J, leaving 18 bases between. CDR3 amino acids: CASSRSGGSINQPQHF. The CDR3 DNA is TGTGCCAGCAGCCGAAGCGGGGGCTCCATCAATCAGCCCCAGCATTTT.

The V call is TRBV5-1, the J call TRBJ1-4; TRBD1 matches 7 bases. The CDR3 totals 15 residues. Germline trimming cut 4 bases from V and 8 bases from J; bases unmatched to any gene: 11. Germline assignment: CDR1 SGHRS and CDR2 YFSETQ. The CDR3 coding sequence is TGCGCCAGCAGCCCCCCAACAGGGGTAGGAGAAAAACTGTTTTTT. Translation gives CASSPPTGVGEKLFF. Supplemented by reference TRBV5-1 and TRBJ1-4, the full variable domain reads KAGVTQTPRYLIKTRGQQVTLSCSPISGHRSVSWYQQTPGQGLQFLFEYFSETQRNKGNFPGRFSGRQFSNSRSEMNVSTLELGDSALYLCASSPPTGVGEKLFFGSGTQLSVL.

This sequence joins TRBV5-1 and TRBJ1-1, with 10 bases matching TRBD1. The germline V gene encodes CDR1 SGHRS and CDR2 YFSETQ. The CDR3 totals 16 residues. J lost 2 bases, V lost 4 bases, and 8 bases had no gene match. The CDR3 sequence: CASSLGDRGFNTEAFF. CDR3 nucleotide sequence: TGCGCCAGCAGCCTGGGGGACAGGGGATTTAACACTGAAGCTTTCTTT.

On this clone itself: The sample holds other DNA sequences that translate to the same CDR3. The chain is built from TRBV9 and TRBJ1-2; D uncertain. The CDR3 consists of 14 residues. In germline, CDR1 is SGDLS, CDR2 YYNGEE. Trimming left V 0 bases short and J 2 bases short, with 8 bases between. The CDR3 DNA is TGTGCCAGCAGCGTAGGGGTCGGGAACTATGGCTACACCTTC. It codes for CASSVGVGNYGYTF.

This chain links TRBV12-5 with TRBJ2-1; tentative D call: TRBD2 (5 bases). The germline CDR1 and CDR2 sequences are LGHNT and FRNRAP. This CDR3 has 16 amino acids. Trimming cost V 5 bases and J 0 bases, with 14 bases left between them. CDR3 nucleotide sequence: TGTGCTAGTGGTCCTCGGGGAAAGAGCTCCTACAATGAGCAGTTCTTC. Protein: CASGPRGKSSYNEQFF.

As concerns this clone: Other nucleotide sequences from this sample produce the same CDR3. V gene TRBV4-2 combines with J gene TRBJ2-7; no definite D call. Trimming left V 3 bases short and J 1 base short, with 1 base between. The CDR3 loop spans 11 amino acids. The V gene's germline CDR1 is LGHNA and CDR2 YNFKEQ. This CDR3 reads CASSQSYEQYF. The CDR3 DNA reads TGTGCCAGCAGCCAGTCCTACGAGCAGTACTTC.